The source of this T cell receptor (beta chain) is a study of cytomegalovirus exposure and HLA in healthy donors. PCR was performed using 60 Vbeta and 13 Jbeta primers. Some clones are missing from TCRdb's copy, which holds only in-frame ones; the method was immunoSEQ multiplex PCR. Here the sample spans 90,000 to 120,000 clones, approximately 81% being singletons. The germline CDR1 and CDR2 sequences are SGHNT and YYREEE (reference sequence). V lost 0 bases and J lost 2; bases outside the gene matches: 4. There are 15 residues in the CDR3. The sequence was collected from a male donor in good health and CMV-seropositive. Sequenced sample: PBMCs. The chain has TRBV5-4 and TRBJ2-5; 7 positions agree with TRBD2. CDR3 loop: CASSLGRGGQETQYF. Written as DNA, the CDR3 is TGTGCCAGCAGCTTGGGTCGGGGAGGGCAAGAGACCCAGTACTTC.